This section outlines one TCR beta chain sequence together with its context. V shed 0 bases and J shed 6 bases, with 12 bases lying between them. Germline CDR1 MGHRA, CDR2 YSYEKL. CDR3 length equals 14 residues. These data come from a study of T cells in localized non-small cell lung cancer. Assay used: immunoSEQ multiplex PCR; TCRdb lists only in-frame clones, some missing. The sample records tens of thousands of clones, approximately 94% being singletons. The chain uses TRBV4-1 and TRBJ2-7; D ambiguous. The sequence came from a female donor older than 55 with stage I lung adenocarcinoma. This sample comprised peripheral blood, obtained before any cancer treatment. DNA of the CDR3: TGCGCCAGCAGCCAAGAAGGTGGCAGACGCGAGCAGTACTTC. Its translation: CASSQEGGRREQYF.